This entry lists 28 T cell receptor beta chains sequenced from one sample in a study of patients and donors after allogeneic stem cell transplantation. TCRdb recomputed calls from the RT-PCR reads with MiXCR, one row per CDR3 protein. The sample lists fewer than 250,000 distinct CDR3 sequences, over 12% occurring once. Sequenced input: blood, either unsorted or a sorted T cell fraction (not recorded which). Every receptor here comes from a human donor who was either an allogeneic HSCT recipient or a stem cell or donor lymphocyte infusion donor (not recorded which). It is not recorded whose cells these are; they may come from a transplant donor.

This clonotype was seen ten or more times. The chain carries TRBV7-2 and TRBJ2-5; D call uncertain. This CDR3 is built from 14 residues. Per the germline V gene, CDR1 is SGHTA and CDR2 is FQGNSA. V dropped 1 base and J dropped 2 bases, with 8 bases sitting between them. The CDR3 DNA sequence: TGTGCCAGCAGCTTAGGTTGGGGTCAAGAGACCCAGTACTTC. As protein: CASSLGWGQETQYF.

The rearrangement links TRBV11-1 to TRBJ1-3, with a weak D call TRBD1 (6 bases). The CDR3 sequence is 19 residues long. V was clipped by 7 bases and J by 0 bases, with 25 bases between them. The germline V gene encodes CDR1 SGHAT and CDR2 FQDESV (reference sequence). The CDR3, as DNA: TGTGCCAGCAACCGACCGGTGGACAGAAGCCGAATCTCTGGAAACACCATATATTTT. Its translation is CASNRPVDRSRISGNTIYF.

This clonotype was seen ten or more times. The rearrangement joins TRBV6-1 to TRBJ1-2, with D unresolved. V lost 4 bases, J lost 0 bases, and 12 bases lay in between. CDR1 and CDR2 from the germline V gene are MNHNS and SASEGT. The CDR3 consists of 15 residues. CDR3 region: CASSGEAETNYGYTF. CDR3 coding DNA: TGTGCCAGCAGTGGAGAGGCGGAAACTAACTATGGCTACACCTTC.

In this sample, this clonotype turned up many times. The J gene is TRBJ2-5, the V gene TRBV7-2, with D perhaps TRBD1 or TRBD2 (5 bases each). Germline CDR1 SGHTA, CDR2 FQGNSA. The CDR3 length is 15 residues. Trimming took off 2 bases at V and 1 base at J, with 11 bases between the two ends. The CDR3 spells CASSLNGGFQETQYF. Written as DNA, the CDR3 is TGTGCCAGCAGCTTAAATGGGGGTTTCCAAGAGACCCAGTACTTC.

The V call is TRBV7-9, the J call TRBJ2-7; possible D gene TRBD2, 6 bases. Trimming removed 1 base from V and 5 bases from J, with 9 bases in between. This CDR3 region has 13 residues. Germline assignment: CDR1 SEHNR and CDR2 FQNEAQ (reference sequence). CDR3 amino acids: CASSLERRDEQYF. CDR3 sequence (DNA): TGTGCCAGCAGCTTAGAAAGGAGGGACGAGCAGTACTTC.

In this sample, this clonotype turned up a few times. The CDR3 DNA follows: TGCAGTGCTACCCCCACCGTGAGCTCTGGAAACACCATATATTTT. Translated: CSATPTVSSGNTIYF. The chain recombines TRBV20-1 with TRBJ1-3; D gene ambiguous. The CDR3 is made up of 15 amino acids. Germline values: CDR1 DFQATT, CDR2 SNEGSKA (reference sequence). V was cut by 4 bases and J by 0 bases, with 13 bases left in between.

J is TRBJ2-4 and V is TRBV19; maybe TRBD2 (6 bases). The length of the CDR3 is 17 residues. Germline V lookup: CDR1 LNHDA, CDR2 SQIVND (reference sequence). Between the trimmed V and J ends, which lost 7 bases and 2 bases, there was a span of 21 bases. Here the CDR3 DNA reads TGTGCCAGTACCATAGAGGGGCCCGGACTATCCAAAAACATTCAGTACTTC. Translation: CASTIEGPGLSKNIQYF.

Only a few counts were recorded for this clonotype. The V and J genes are TRBV6-1 and TRBJ2-3; D is perhaps TRBD2 (6 bases). V lost 5 bases and J 4 bases, leaving 10 bases between the germline ends. The CDR3 covers 13 residues. Germline CDR1 and CDR2: MNHNS and SASEGT. CDR3 region: CASSPLAPDTQYF. CDR3 DNA: TGTGCCAGCAGTCCCCTAGCGCCAGATACGCAGTATTTT.

This clonotype was observed a few times. V is TRBV7-9 and J is TRBJ1-1, with 8 nucleotides matching TRBD1. Germline-derived CDR1 and CDR2 are SEHNR and FQNEAQ (reference sequence). With V trimmed by 1 base and J by 4 bases, 8 bases remained unmatched. The CDR3 totals 16 residues. The CDR3 loop is CASSLVAGGRGTEAFF. The CDR3 DNA reads as TGTGCCAGCAGCTTAGTGGCAGGGGGCCGGGGCACTGAAGCTTTCTTT.

This clonotype appeared many times. The V gene is TRBV2, the J gene TRBJ2-6, with D possibly TRBD1 on 5 matching bases. The CDR3 length is 15 residues. Germline V gene lookup returns CDR1 SNHLY and CDR2 FYNNEI. Trimming removed 8 bases from V and 0 bases from J, with 11 bases in between. The CDR3 nucleotides are TGTGCCAGCCGTAAAGACAGCTCTGGGGCCAACGTCCTGACTTTC. As protein: CASRKDSSGANVLTF.

Of note for this clonotype: A junction end diverges from the germline sequence, so it may reflect a read error. This chain links TRBV27 with TRBJ1-2; possibly TRBD1 for D (5 bases). The CDR3 runs to 11 residues. CDR1 is MNHEY, CDR2 SMNVEV, per germline (reference sequence). The CDR3 coding sequence is TGTGCCACCAGTCAGGGTCGAGGCTACACCTTC. This translates into CATSQGRGYTF.

This clonotype is a singleton in its sample. The chain combines TRBV5-1 with TRBJ1-2; weak D call: TRBD1 (6 bases). V lost 0 bases, J lost 4 bases, and 13 bases lay in between. Germline V CDR1 and CDR2: SGHRS, YFSETQ. This CDR3 comprises 15 residues. The CDR3: CASSLVGGPFYGYTF. The CDR3, as DNA: TGCGCCAGCAGCTTGGTCGGGGGCCCGTTCTATGGCTACACCTTC.

With regard to this clonotype: A junction boundary mismatches the germline segment, possibly from a read error. The chain carries TRBV10-3 and TRBJ1-1; no reliable D call. This CDR3 has 13 amino acids. In germline, CDR1 is ENHRY, CDR2 SYGVKD. CDR3: CAIREGDGEEAFF. DNA of the CDR3: TGTGCCATCCGTGAGGGAGACGGAGAAGAAGCTTTCTTT.

DNA of the CDR3: TGCGCCAGCAGCTCCCGCGGGGGGGCCGACGCAGATACGCAGTATTTT. Translated, it gives CASSSRGGADADTQYF. V and J are TRBV5-1 and TRBJ2-3, with 9 bases fitting TRBD2. CDR1 SGHRS and CDR2 YFSETQ come from the germline V gene. V lost 3 bases to trimming and J lost 4 bases; unmatched junction nucleotides: 9. The CDR3 sequence is 16 residues long.

The table lists this clonotype with a count of one. The J gene is TRBJ1-6, the V gene TRBV6-1, with 7 bases lining up with TRBD1. Germline assignment: CDR1 MNHNS and CDR2 SASEGT. The CDR3 contains 13 residues. V was clipped by 7 bases and J by 10 bases; unmatched bases: 7. The CDR3 DNA reads TGTGCCAGCACCACAGGGGTTAGATCACCCCTCCACTTT. As protein: CASTTGVRSPLHF.

This clonotype came up a few times. This chain uses TRBV4-2 with TRBJ1-2, with D possibly matching TRBD1 (5 bases). Trimming took 0 bases from V and 1 from J, leaving 9 bases between them. The V gene's germline CDR1 is LGHNA and CDR2 YNFKEQ. The CDR3 is 15 amino acids. The CDR3 bases are TGTGCCAGCAGCCAAGAAATAGGGGATAACTATGGCTACACCTTC. This encodes CASSQEIGDNYGYTF.

The sample holds a few counts of this clonotype. One end of the junction fails to match germline, which may point to a read error. In DNA form, the CDR3 reads TGTGCCAGCAGCTTAGTTGCTAGCGGGAGGGGGGATGAGCAGTCCTTC. It translates to CASSLVASGRGDEQSF. This sequence joins TRBV13 and TRBJ2-1; 12 bases match TRBD2. CDR1 is PRHDT, CDR2 FYEKMQ, per germline (reference sequence). The CDR3 extends over 16 amino acids.

J is TRBJ1-3 and V is TRBV15, with unresolved D. Trimming shortened V by 3 bases and J by 6 bases, and 12 bases separated the two germline ends. This CDR3 is built from 14 residues. Germline CDR1 reads LNHNV; CDR2 reads YYDKDF (reference sequence). DNA of the CDR3: TGTGCCACCAGCAGGGACTTAAGTGAAAACACCATATATTTT. Encoded protein: CATSRDLSENTIYF.

This clonotype was counted many times. V gene TRBV7-9 combines with J gene TRBJ2-7; tentative D call: TRBD1 (6 bases). Per germline, CDR1 SEHNR and CDR2 FQNEAQ (reference sequence). The CDR3 extends over 14 amino acids. V lost 5 bases, J lost 2 bases, and 13 bases lay in between. CDR3 sequence: CASSPTGTTYEQYF. The CDR3 DNA is TGTGCCAGCAGCCCCACCGGGACAACCTACGAGCAGTACTTC.

This clonotype occurred many times. In DNA form, the CDR3 reads TGTGCCAGCAGTCCCCCTAGGGGGGCGCAATATAATTCACCCCTCCACTTT. Protein sequence: CASSPPRGAQYNSPLHF. The genes are TRBV27 and TRBJ1-6; maybe TRBD1 (6 bases). The CDR3 consists of 17 residues. Germline V lookup: CDR1 MNHEY, CDR2 SMNVEV (reference sequence). V was shortened by 5 bases and J by 4 bases, with 18 bases between the two germline ends.

The V gene is TRBV27, the J gene TRBJ2-2, with D perhaps matching TRBD1 (5 bases). With 5 bases removed from V and 3 bases from J, the gap between germline ends came to 10 bases. From germline, CDR1 is MNHEY and CDR2 SMNVEV (reference sequence). The length of the CDR3 is 14 residues. In nucleotides, the CDR3 is TGTGCCAGCAGTCGCAGGGCGGACACCGGGGAGCTGTTTTTT. This encodes CASSRRADTGELFF.

This clonotype was found a few times. The rearrangement joins TRBV6-2 or TRBV6-3 to TRBJ2-7; 9 bases agree with TRBD1. Germline V gives CDR1 MNHEY, CDR2 SVGEGT. The CDR3 consists of 14 residues. V lost 6 bases, J lost 1 base, and 4 bases stayed unmatched. DNA for the CDR3: TGTGCCAGCAGGACCGGGACAGGGTCCTACGAGCAGTACTTC. Translation gives CASRTGTGSYEQYF.

This clonotype was recorded a few times. This chain links TRBV6-6 with TRBJ1-2; D may be TRBD1 (6 bases). This CDR3 spans 12 amino acids. V was cut by 0 bases and J by 10 bases, with 9 bases left in between. CDR1 and CDR2 (germline): MNHNY, SVGAGI (reference sequence). CDR3 residues: CASSYSSGDYTF. The CDR3 DNA follows: TGTGCCAGCAGTTACTCGTCAGGGGACTACACCTTC.

The table lists this clonotype with a few counts. The chain is built from TRBV9 and TRBJ2-5; 11 bases map to TRBD1. V trimming: 2 bases; J trimming: 2 bases; junction bases outside the gene matches: 2. Per the germline V gene, CDR1 is SGDLS and CDR2 is YYNGEE. The length of the CDR3 is 15 residues. The CDR3: CASSVRDRGQETQYF. DNA of the CDR3: TGTGCCAGCAGCGTCCGGGACAGGGGGCAAGAGACCCAGTACTTC.

The chain combines TRBV6-1 with TRBJ2-7, with D maybe TRBD1 (6 bases). The CDR3 extends over 13 amino acids. The V gene's germline CDR1 is MNHNS and CDR2 SASEGT. The V end lost 4 bases, the J end lost 0 bases, and 7 bases lay between the germline ends. CDR3 in amino acids: CASSVRGSYEQYF. The CDR3 nucleotides read TGTGCCAGCAGTGTCAGGGGCTCCTACGAGCAGTACTTC.

The chain couples TRBV27 to TRBJ2-1; D might be TRBD2 (6 bases). This CDR3 region has 12 residues. V was shortened by 3 bases and J by 9 bases, with 9 bases between the two germline ends. Germline CDR1 is MNHEY and CDR2 is SMNVEV (reference sequence). The CDR3 nucleotides are TGTGCCAGCAGTTTCCTCGGGGGTGAGCAGTTCTTC. This encodes CASSFLGGEQFF.

The chain uses TRBV2 and TRBJ2-7, with D perhaps given as TRBD1 or TRBD2 (7 bases each). CDR3 length: 14 amino acids. V lost 7 bases, J lost 10 bases, and 23 bases lay in between. Germline CDR1 is SNHLY and CDR2 is FYNNEI. CDR3 in amino acids: CASMLKGGGEGQYF. DNA for the CDR3: TGTGCCAGCATGTTGAAGGGAGGGGGCGAGGGTCAGTACTTC.

Many counts were recorded for this clonotype. The CDR3 region has the DNA TGCGCCAGCAGCCCGGGGGACGTTGGGGGCTACACCTTC. This encodes CASSPGDVGGYTF. The chain carries TRBV5-1 and TRBJ1-2; possibly TRBD1 for D (5 bases). CDR3 length equals 13 residues. V was trimmed by 4 bases and J by 8 bases, leaving 15 bases between them. Germline values: CDR1 SGHRS, CDR2 YFSETQ. Variable domain in full (rest from reference TRBV5-1 and TRBJ1-2): KAGVTQTPRYLIKTRGQQVTLSCSPISGHRSVSWYQQTPGQGLQFLFEYFSETQRNKGNFPGRFSGRQFSNSRSEMNVSTLELGDSALYLCASSPGDVGGYTFGSGTRLTVV.